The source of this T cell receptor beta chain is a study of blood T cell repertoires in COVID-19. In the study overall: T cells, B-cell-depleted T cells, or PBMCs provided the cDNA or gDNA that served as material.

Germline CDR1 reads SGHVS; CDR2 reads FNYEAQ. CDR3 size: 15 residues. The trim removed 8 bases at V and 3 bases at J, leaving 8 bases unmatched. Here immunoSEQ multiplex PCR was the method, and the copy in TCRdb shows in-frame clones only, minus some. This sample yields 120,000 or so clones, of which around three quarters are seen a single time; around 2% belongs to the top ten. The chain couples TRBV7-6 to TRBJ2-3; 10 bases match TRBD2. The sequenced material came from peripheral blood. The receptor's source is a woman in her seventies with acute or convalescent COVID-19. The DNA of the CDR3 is TGTGCCAGCCGGGCTAGCGGGAGTATGACAGATACGCAGTATTTT. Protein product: CASRASGSMTDTQYF.